This T cell receptor beta chain is from a study of control samples from healthy donors and cancer patients. The V gene end was trimmed by 4 bases and the J gene end by 5 bases; junction bases not matched to a gene: 13. Germline V gene data show CDR1 as SGHRS and CDR2 as YFSETQ. CDR3 length: 16 amino acids. TCRdb's copy holds only in-frame clones and misses some; the assay was immunoSEQ multiplex PCR. The table includes about 80,000 clones, over 85% detected once. The TCR was taken from a man in his fifties in good health. Source material: blood. The rearrangement links TRBV5-1 to TRBJ2-5, with 8 bases that match TRBD1. The CDR3 loop reads CASSIEGQGGVETQYF. In DNA, the CDR3 is TGCGCCAGCAGCATTGAAGGACAGGGAGGTGTGGAGACCCAGTACTTC.